Detailed here is one T cell receptor beta chain. The CDR3 spans 14 residues. Germline lookup yields CDR1 MNHEY and CDR2 SVGAGI. V was cut by 4 bases and J by 1 base, with 8 bases left in between. This sample stems from a study of cytomegalovirus exposure and HLA in healthy donors. Primers: 60 Vbeta forward and 13 Jbeta reverse. Using immunoSEQ multiplex PCR, the repertoire was profiled, and TCRdb retains in-frame clones only, with some absent. The sample contains about 92,000 clones, under 80% of which appear only once. V and J are TRBV6-5 and TRBJ1-5; D possibly corresponds to TRBD1 (6 bases). This TCR came from a man in his fifties in good health and CMV-seropositive. Sequencing used PBMCs. The CDR3 region is CASSLQGSNQPQHF. The CDR3, as DNA: TGTGCCAGCAGTTTACAGGGCAGCAATCAGCCCCAGCATTTT.